This T cell receptor (beta chain) emerged from a study of long-term antiretroviral therapy in people with HIV (dated by TCRdb to 2021 to 2024). About the study as a whole: The earliest samples were collected about a decade before the 2015 WHO recommendation for immediate ART, when ART was typically delayed until CD4 counts fell. A retrospective serial study tested whether ART initiation and durable HIV suppression were associated with changes in peripheral blood TRB repertoire composition and diversity. A total of around 190 cryopreserved PBMC samples came from around 30 adults with confirmed HIV infection and were collected serially over a mean of roughly six years (range 1-12). Of the roughly 31 participants with HIV, ten to eleven were female. No cross-contamination during QIAcube processing was shown when test extractions of a monoclonal T-cell line were performed alongside roughly 30 polyclonal samples. Study-level results and caveats: The repertoire was dominated across all time points by expanded TRB clones identified before ART initiation, although this dominance was seen to fluctuate and to decrease in many PLHIV after ART. No data were available on ART adherence, viral resistance or therapy changes, limiting inferences about post-ART repertoire changes. The samples were dated from the mid-2000s to the late 2010s, and the ART regimens that were used may be less effective than current ART regimens. Since PBMC availability was limited, sequencing covered only the TCR beta chain, with no alpha chain pairing. Because pre-ART samples had limited cell numbers, profiling was done on unsorted PBMC rather than on sorted CD4+ and CD8+ T cells. HIV repertoires had narrower CDR3 length ranges than controls, and the network structure suggested an antigen-experienced repertoire that shifted only slightly toward naive after ART. A significant increase in TRB diversity was found to be associated with ART initiation, although TRB diversity was observed to remain significantly below that of transplant donor controls even after long-term ART.

CDR3 length: 15 amino acids, cysteine to phenylalanine. Solely the CDR3 DNA is kept, with 45 bases framed from the first base. Clipping removes 4 bases from V and 1 base from J, with 4 as the unmatched junction base count. CDR1 LGHNA and CDR2 YNFKEQ were looked up in the germline V gene. This clone was seen only once. It has no known antigen specificity. Nothing much larger sits one base from this clone, and base qualities are not available. Inclusion was restricted to participants for whom at least one PBMC sample before ART initiation and at least two post-ART samples were available. All participants with HIV were treated in the United States of America. Before DNA extraction, cryopreserved samples of roughly 0.95-10 million PBMC were thawed and washed. At the time of the earliest PBMC sample, participants with HIV were aged between roughly 20 and 55 years. Per participant, PBMC samples came from 1-4 timepoints prior to ART initiation and 2-8 timepoints following ART initiation, for a median of 7 samples. For every participant, serial HIV viral load, CD4+ T-cell count, ART history and demographic data were obtained. Genomic DNA was extracted from unsorted PBMC with a Qiagen kit on a QIAcube, with processing performed in batches of 12 samples.

The immunoSEQ hsTCRB v3.0 assay was used at survey level resolution to sequence the TRB variable region. A depth of roughly 40,000-55,000 T-cell genomes per sample was targeted for TRB sequencing. TRB libraries were pooled and sequenced on an Illumina MiSeq using a v3 150-cycle kit. The study's own analysis went as follows. Repertoire analysis was performed in R inside a reproducible Nextflow workflow that covered QC, data transformation and analysis. LymphoSeq2, an R package for exploring AIRR-Seq data, was used to implement custom analyses. A handful of samples yielding fewer than 5000 total TRB sequences were excluded, leaving over 150 analyzed HIV repertoires. Of the roughly 190 retained HIV repertoires, under 65 were collected before and more than 120 after ART initiation. Each repertoire was downsampled to 5000 TRB nucleotide sequences, and summary statistics were averaged across 100 downsampling iterations. TRB sequences were retained for analysis only if CDR3 regions of at least seven amino acids were present. A Shannon entropy-derived clonality score and the Gini coefficient were used to measure diversity. In the repertoire networks, any two of the top 5000 CDR3 amino acid sequences were linked whenever the two sequences differed by an edit distance of one. For TRB CDR3 amino acid sequences, antigen specificity groups and MHC restriction were predicted with GLIPH2. To flag known associations with CMV, EBV, HIV or tissue antigens, CDR3 amino acid sequences were compared against VDJdb and McPAS-TCR. Pre-ART, post-ART and control groups were compared with Wilcoxon signed-rank tests and Holm-Bonferroni correction. Drawn from immuneACCESS, this table holds only the in-frame rearrangements with V and J called that TCRdb kept. Clones are partly lost; checked studies trace under half to an unresolved V gene and leave the rest unexplained. The V and J calls and clone size were taken over from that table, and D and trimming were inferred from the DNA. This sample lists about 29,000 clones; 95% were detected once. Together, the top ten hold 8.1% of the sample.

This sequence originates from a man aged 30 to 39 with HIV. The sequencing used unsorted PBMCs, collected 5.3 years after starting antiretroviral therapy. The V and J genes are TRBV4-2 and TRBJ1-2; 9 bases in between match TRBD1. CDR3 reads: CASSPGTGINYGYTF. DNA sequence: TGTGCCAGCAGCCCGGGGACAGGGATTAACTATGGCTACACCTTC.